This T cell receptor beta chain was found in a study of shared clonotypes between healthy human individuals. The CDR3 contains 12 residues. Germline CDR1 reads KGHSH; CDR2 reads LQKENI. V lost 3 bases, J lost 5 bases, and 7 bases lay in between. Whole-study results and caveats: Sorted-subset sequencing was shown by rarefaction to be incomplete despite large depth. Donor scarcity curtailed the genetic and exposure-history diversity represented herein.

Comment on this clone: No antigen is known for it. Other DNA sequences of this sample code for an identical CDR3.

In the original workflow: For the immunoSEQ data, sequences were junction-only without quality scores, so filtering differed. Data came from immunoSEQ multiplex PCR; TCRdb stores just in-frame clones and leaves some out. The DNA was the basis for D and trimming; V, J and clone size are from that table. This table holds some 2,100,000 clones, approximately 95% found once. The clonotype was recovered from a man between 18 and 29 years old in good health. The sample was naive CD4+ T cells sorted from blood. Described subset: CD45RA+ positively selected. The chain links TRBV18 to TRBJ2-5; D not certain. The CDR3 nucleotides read TGTGCCAGCTCACCCTCCGCGGAGACCCAGTACTTC. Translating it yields CASSPSAETQYF.